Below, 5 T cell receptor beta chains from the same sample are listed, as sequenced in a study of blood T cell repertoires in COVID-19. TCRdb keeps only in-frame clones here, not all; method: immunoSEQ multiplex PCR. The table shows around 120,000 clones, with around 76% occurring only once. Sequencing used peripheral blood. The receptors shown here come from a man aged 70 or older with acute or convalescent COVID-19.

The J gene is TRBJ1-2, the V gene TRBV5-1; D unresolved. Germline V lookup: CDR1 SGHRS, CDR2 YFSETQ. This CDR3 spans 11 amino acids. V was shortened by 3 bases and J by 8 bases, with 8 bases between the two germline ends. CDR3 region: CASSSEWGYTF. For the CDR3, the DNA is TGCGCCAGCAGCTCCGAGTGGGGCTACACCTTC.

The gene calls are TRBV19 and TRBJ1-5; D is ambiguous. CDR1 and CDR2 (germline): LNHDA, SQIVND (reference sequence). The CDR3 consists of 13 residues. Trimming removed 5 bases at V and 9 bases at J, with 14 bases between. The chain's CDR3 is CASSEGRPRPQHF. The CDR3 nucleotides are TGTGCCAGTAGTGAGGGTCGGCCAAGGCCCCAGCATTTT.

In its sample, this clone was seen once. The CDR3 spells CSVESWTGSLMNTEAFF. In nucleotides, the CDR3 is TGCAGCGTTGAGTCGTGGACAGGAAGCCTCATGAACACTGAAGCTTTCTTT. The chain uses TRBV29-1 and TRBJ1-1; TRBD1 aligns across 7 bases. From germline, CDR1 is SQVTM and CDR2 ANQGSEA. The CDR3 loop spans 17 amino acids. V shed 3 bases, J shed 0 bases, and the junction held 13 bases outside the gene matches.

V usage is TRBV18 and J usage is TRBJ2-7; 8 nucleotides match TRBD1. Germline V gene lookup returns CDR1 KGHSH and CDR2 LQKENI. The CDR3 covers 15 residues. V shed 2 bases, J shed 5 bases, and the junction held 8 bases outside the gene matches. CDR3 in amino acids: CASSPNQGATHEQYF. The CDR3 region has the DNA TGTGCCAGCTCACCAAATCAGGGGGCTACCCACGAGCAGTACTTC.

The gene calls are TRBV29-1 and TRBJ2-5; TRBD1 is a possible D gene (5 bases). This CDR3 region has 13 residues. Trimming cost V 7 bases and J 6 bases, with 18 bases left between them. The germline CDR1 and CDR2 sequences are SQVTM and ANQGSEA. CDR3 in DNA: TGCAGCGGCCAACAGGATTGGATGAAGACCCAGTACTTC. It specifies CSGQQDWMKTQYF.